This paragraph covers one TCR beta chain sequence. The germline V gene has CDR1 SGDLS and CDR2 YYNGEE. This CDR3 spans 15 amino acids. V lost 0 bases to trimming and J lost 1 base, with 9 bases between them. From the roughly 110-subject validation cohort, which was separate from the roughly 670-subject first cohort, the donors were drawn. The method was immunoSEQ multiplex PCR; TCRdb's version includes in-frame clones alone and lacks a portion of them. The data hold approximately 220,000 clones, with under 95% observed a single time. This sample is drawn from a study of cytomegalovirus exposure and HLA in healthy donors. Background on the study: Both the 120 or so validation repertoires and the 666 first-cohort repertoires used the same platform, as reported by a later analysis.

This sequence was found in a woman aged 18-29 years in good health and CMV-seronegative. This chain connects TRBV9 to TRBJ2-3; D is perhaps TRBD2 (5 bases). The specimen sequenced was PBMCs. CDR3 amino acids: CASSVEDSRTDTQYF. Written as DNA, the CDR3 is TGTGCCAGCAGCGTAGAGGACTCACGCACAGATACGCAGTATTTT.